One sample yielded the 20 T cell receptor beta chains listed below, sequenced in a study of Graves' ophthalmopathy and Graves' hyperthyroidism. Amplification of the TCR beta CDR3 regions used RNA transcripts (as template). HTBI-primed RT-PCR formed the first round, and a multiplex PCR formed the second. In TCRdb, the multiplex PCR reads were re-called with MiXCR into one record per CDR3 protein. The data show 340,000 or so distinct CDR3 sequences, 15% to 20% seen once. The sequencing input was peripheral blood. All receptors come from an adult man with Graves' ophthalmopathy.

This clonotype has a count of ten or more. This chain connects TRBV18 to TRBJ1-1; 8 bases line up with TRBD1. Looked up from germline, CDR1 is KGHSH and CDR2 is LQKENI. J lost 4 bases, V lost 3 bases, and 13 bases had no gene match. CDR3 length: 17 residues. The DNA for the CDR3 is TGTGCCAGCTCACCTCCGAGGGGGACAGGCGACGGCACTGAAGCTTTCTTT. This translates into CASSPPRGTGDGTEAFF.

Many counts were recorded for this clonotype. The gene calls are TRBV6-5 and TRBJ1-1; perhaps TRBD1 as D (6 bases). V gave up 5 bases and J gave up 4 bases, with 14 bases separating them. This CDR3 region has 14 residues. CDR1 is MNHEY and CDR2 is SVGAGI in the germline V gene. The CDR3 nucleotides read TGTGCCAGCAGTACTACAGGGCTGGGCACTGAAGCTTTCTTT. This gives the protein CASSTTGLGTEAFF.

In its sample, this clonotype was seen once. The chain uses TRBV12-3 or TRBV12-4 and TRBJ2-1; tentative D call: TRBD1 (7 bases). The CDR3 contains 17 residues. Trimming removed 6 bases at V and 1 base at J, with 19 bases between. The CDR3 is CASSSGPTGRSYNEQFF. In DNA form, the CDR3 reads TGTGCCAGCAGCTCAGGCCCGACAGGGAGGTCCTACAATGAGCAGTTCTTC.

This clonotype was counted at least ten times. This rearrangement joins TRBV12-5 to TRBJ1-2; TRBD1 is a possible D gene (6 bases). Per the germline V gene, CDR1 is LGHNT and CDR2 is FRNRAP. This CDR3 is built from 17 residues. V was trimmed by 1 base and J by 2 bases, leaving 17 bases between them. The CDR3, as DNA: TGTGCTAGTGGTTTGGAGGTAGGGGGACACCCGAACTATGGCTACACCTTC. Amino acid sequence: CASGLEVGGHPNYGYTF.

This clonotype was recorded at least ten times. The chain joins TRBV3-1 to TRBJ1-1, with unresolved D. The V end was cut by 3 bases, the J end by 6 bases, with 11 bases between. In germline, CDR1 is LGHDT, CDR2 YNNKEL (reference sequence). The CDR3 has 13 residues. The CDR3 reads CASSQLSASEAFF. CDR3 sequence (DNA): TGTGCCAGCAGCCAGTTGTCAGCGTCTGAAGCTTTCTTT.

This clonotype appeared many times. The chain carries TRBV5-1 and TRBJ1-2; 7 bases line up with TRBD1. CDR3 length equals 17 residues. With 3 bases clipped from V and 2 bases from J, the junction kept 13 bases outside the gene matches. Germline V lookup: CDR1 SGHRS, CDR2 YFSETQ. CDR3 nucleotide sequence: TGCGCCAGCAGCTCCACCGGGACAGTTAATCTAAACTATGGCTACACCTTC. It yields the protein CASSSTGTVNLNYGYTF.

The chain uses TRBV11-2 and TRBJ2-7, with TRBD2 matching 15 bases. Trimming cost V 3 bases and J 12 bases; bases outside gene matches: 12. CDR1 is SGHAT and CDR2 is FQNNGV in the germline V gene. The CDR3 is 16 amino acids. Here the CDR3 DNA reads TGTGCCAGCAGCTTTTCTTCCCGGACTAGCGGGGGGGGCATGTACTTC. It encodes CASSFSSRTSGGGMYF.

This clonotype was found many times. V is TRBV29-1 and J is TRBJ1-2; 7 positions match TRBD1. The germline V gene encodes CDR1 SQVTM and CDR2 ANQGSEA. The CDR3 is made up of 14 amino acids. V lost 6 bases to trimming and J lost 4 bases; unmatched junction nucleotides: 11. CDR3 sequence reads: CSVTHEGASYGYTF. CDR3 nucleotides: TGCAGCGTGACGCATGAGGGGGCCTCCTATGGCTACACCTTC.

The V and J genes are TRBV27 and TRBJ2-5, with D maybe TRBD2 (6 bases). The CDR3 consists of 14 residues. Trimming took off 3 bases at V and 5 bases at J, with 13 bases between the two ends. CDR1 is MNHEY and CDR2 is SMNVEV in the germline V gene (reference sequence). The CDR3 region is CASSFDRGWETQYF. CDR3 nucleotides: TGTGCCAGCAGTTTCGACCGGGGGTGGGAGACCCAGTACTTC.

This clonotype was observed many times. The chain couples TRBV7-3 to TRBJ2-5; 9 bases agree with TRBD2. The V gene's germline CDR1 is SGHTA and CDR2 FQGTGA. V shed 4 bases, J shed 5 bases, and the junction held 11 bases outside the gene matches. The length of the CDR3 is 16 residues. The CDR3 sequence: CASSSGPAGGGETQYF. The CDR3 DNA sequence: TGTGCCAGCAGCTCCGGTCCAGCGGGAGGTGGGGAGACCCAGTACTTC.

In its sample, this clonotype was seen many times. V usage is TRBV6-5 and J usage is TRBJ1-1, with 11 bases lining up with TRBD1. This CDR3 has 14 amino acids. V shed 4 bases and J 5 bases; nucleotides not matched to a gene: 3. Germline CDR1 and CDR2: MNHEY and SVGAGI. The CDR3: CASSWDRGYTEAFF. CDR3 nucleotide sequence: TGTGCCAGCAGTTGGGACAGGGGGTATACTGAAGCTTTCTTT.

This clonotype was counted at least ten times. The chain employs TRBV2 and TRBJ1-2; a weak D match, TRBD1 (5 bases). Germline V lookup: CDR1 SNHLY, CDR2 FYNNEI. CDR3 length: 13 residues. Trimming pared 7 bases from V and 4 bases from J, leaving 13 bases between. This chain's CDR3 is CASKFQGSYGYTF. The DNA for the CDR3 is TGTGCCAGCAAATTTCAGGGCTCCTATGGCTACACCTTC.

This clonotype occurred many times. J is TRBJ2-5 and V is TRBV2; 7 nucleotides agree with TRBD2. The CDR3 is 16 residues long. J gave up 1 base and V 5 bases, and 10 bases lay outside the gene matches. Germline CDR1 and CDR2: SNHLY and FYNNEI. CDR3 loop: CASSNGAASGQETQYF. CDR3 bases: TGTGCCAGCAGTAACGGGGCGGCTAGCGGCCAAGAGACCCAGTACTTC.

The chain carries TRBV11-2 and TRBJ2-2, with 13 bases identical to TRBD2. Germline V CDR1 and CDR2: SGHAT, FQNNGV. The CDR3 contains 19 residues. Germline trimming cut 4 bases from V and 6 bases from J; bases unmatched to any gene: 14. The DNA for the CDR3 is TGTGCCAGCAGCTCCCGACTAGCGGGGGGAAGTTTAGGATCCGGGGAGCTGTTTTTT. This encodes CASSSRLAGGSLGSGELFF. The variable domain in full, with the rest retrieved from reference TRBV11-2 and TRBJ2-2, is EAGVAQSPRYKIIEKRQSVAFWCNPISGHATLYWYQQILGQGPKLLIQFQNNGVVDDSQLPKDRFSAERLKGVDSTLKIQPAKLEDSAVYLCASSSRLAGGSLGSGELFFGEGSRLTVL.

This clonotype was recorded at least ten times. The gene calls are TRBV28 and TRBJ1-6; D is unresolved. The V gene's germline CDR1 is MDHEN and CDR2 SYDVKM. The CDR3 spans 13 residues. V shed 2 bases and J shed 11 bases, with 10 bases lying between them. CDR3 in DNA: TGTGCCAGCAGTTTAACCATCCCCCCACCCCTCCACTTT. As protein: CASSLTIPPPLHF.

This clonotype showed up many times. Here the CDR3 DNA reads TGTGCCAGCAGCTTATGGATCGGGAACACTGAAGCTTTCTTT. This translates into CASSLWIGNTEAFF. The chain has TRBV11-1 and TRBJ1-1; D unclear. V was cut by 2 bases and J by 1 base, with 8 bases left in between. This CDR3 is built from 14 residues. Germline V gene data show CDR1 as SGHAT and CDR2 as FQDESV (reference sequence).

Ten or more counts support this clonotype. V is TRBV28 and J is TRBJ1-6; D not resolved. V shed 7 bases and J shed 7 bases, with 14 bases lying between them. From germline, CDR1 is MDHEN and CDR2 SYDVKM. The CDR3 totals 14 residues. CDR3: CASTRGMGNSPLHF. Written as DNA, the CDR3 is TGTGCCAGCACCCGGGGTATGGGAAATTCACCCCTCCACTTT.

There are many counts of this clonotype. This chain joins TRBV5-5 and TRBJ2-7; D is perhaps TRBD1 (6 bases). Germline-derived CDR1 and CDR2 are SGHKS and YYEKEE (reference sequence). Trimming left V 3 bases short and J 0 bases short, with 10 bases between. The CDR3 has 14 residues. Here the CDR3 DNA reads TGTGCCAGCAGCTACTCGGGACACTCCTACGAGCAGTACTTC. Its protein product is CASSYSGHSYEQYF.

This clonotype occurred many times. This rearrangement joins TRBV15 to TRBJ1-1; D is unresolved. Germline CDR1 LNHNV, CDR2 YYDKDF (reference sequence). The CDR3 has 13 residues. Between the trimmed V and J ends, which lost 4 bases and 3 bases, there was a span of 9 bases. In DNA, the CDR3 is TGTGCCACCAGCAAGGCACAGTACACTGAAGCTTTCTTT. Its protein is CATSKAQYTEAFF. The full variable domain, with the rest looked up from reference TRBV15 and TRBJ1-1, is DAMVIQNPRYQVTQFGKPVTLSCSQTLNHNVMYWYQQKSSQAPKLLFHYYDKDFNNEADTPDNFQSRRPNTSFCFLDIRSPGLGDTAMYLCATSKAQYTEAFFGQGTRLTVV.

This clonotype was observed at least ten times. This chain uses TRBV4-1 with TRBJ2-7; D remains unclear. The CDR3 totals 17 residues. Trimming left V 0 bases short and J 5 bases short, with 20 bases between. CDR1 is MGHRA and CDR2 is YSYEKL in the germline V gene. CDR3 protein: CASSQDLWAGVSHEQYF. CDR3 DNA sequence: TGCGCCAGCAGCCAAGATCTCTGGGCTGGAGTATCCCACGAGCAGTACTTC.